A selection of T cell receptor beta chains follows, all from one sample in a study of tumor-infiltrating lymphocytes in primary liver carcinoma. TCRdb reanalysed the multiplex PCR reads using MiXCR and keeps one entry per CDR3 protein. In the table there are 100,000 to 150,000 distinct CDR3 sequences, 60% to 80% of which are singletons. Material for sequencing was liver tumor tissue from sampling region 3. The receptor source for this set is a woman aged 55-69 years with primary liver carcinoma and hepatitis B virus infection. CDR3s include the opening cysteine and the closing phenylalanine or tryptophan. The order of the fields is CDR3 DNA, CDR3 protein, J gene, V gene, D gene, clone size. The D gene is left open where the match is weak. Some rows have no size entry. The others give once, few or many, or a class for an expanded clone.

TGCAGTGCTGACAGGGGCCTCTATGGCTACACCTTC,CSADRGLYGYTF,TRBJ1-2,TRBV20-1,TRBD1,-
TGTGCCAGCTTAGACACAGATACGCAGTATTTT,CASLDTDTQYF,TRBJ2-3,TRBV18,-,-
TGTGCCAGCAGTTCCTCATTTACCTACGAGCAGCACTTC,CASSSSFTYEQHF,TRBJ2-7,TRBV6-5,-,-
TGTGCCAGTAGCTCCCTGGGGGCAGCGGTCTCCTCTGAGGCCAACGTCCTGACTTTC,CASSSLGAAVSSEANVLTF,TRBJ2-6,TRBV4-2,-,-
TGTGCCATCAGTGAGCCAAGGGGTCCCGGGGAACTGCTTTTT,CAISEPRGPGELLF,TRBJ2-2,TRBV10-3,-,-
TGTGCCAGCACTACCTCGGGCCAGCCCCAGCATTTT,CASTTSGQPQHF,TRBJ1-5,TRBV6-5,-,many
TGTGCCAGCAGTTACGCGGGGGACTATGGCTACACCTTC,CASSYAGDYGYTF,TRBJ1-2,TRBV6-6,-,many
TGCAGCGTTGGTAAGCAAGGGAGGGCAGATACGCAGTATTTT,CSVGKQGRADTQYF,TRBJ2-3,TRBV29-1,TRBD2,-
TGTGCCAGCAGCTTAATCGGCGGGAGCTCCTACAATGATCAATTCTTC,CASSLIGGSSYNDQFF,TRBJ2-1,TRBV7-8,TRBD2,-
TGTGCCAGCAGCCCGGTACGGGACTCACAATACAATGAGCAGTTCTTC,CASSPVRDSQYNEQFF,TRBJ2-1,TRBV14,-,-
TGTCCCAGCAGCGCGGCGGCGGGAGAGTACTACGAACAGTACTTC,CPSSAAAGEYYEQYF,TRBJ2-7,TRBV6-5,TRBD2,-
TGTGCCAGCTCGACGGACGAGAACACTGAAGCTTTCTTT,CASSTDENTEAFF,TRBJ1-1,TRBV7-3,-,-
TGTGCCAACAGCTTAGGAAAGGATGAGCAGTTCTTC,CANSLGKDEQFF,TRBJ2-1,TRBV11-2,-,-
TGTGCCAGCAGCCCCTCTAGCGGGAGGCGGTACGAACAGTACTTC,CASSPSSGRRYEQYF,TRBJ2-7,TRBV12-3/TRBV12-4,TRBD2,-
TGTGTCAGCAGCCGGGACAGGGGAGGGACCCAGTACTTC,CVSSRDRGGTQYF,TRBJ2-5,TRBV11-2,TRBD1,-
TGTGCCAGTAGTATAGTGACAGGGGAAGGATACGAGCAGTACTTC,CASSIVTGEGYEQYF,TRBJ2-7,TRBV19,TRBD1,few
TGCGTCAGCAGCCAAGGTATATCCGGGAGGTGCACCGGGGAGCTGTTTTTT,CVSSQGISGRCTGELFF,TRBJ2-2,TRBV4-1,TRBD2,-
TGTGCCAGCAGTGAACAATCCGGGACCGGGGAGCTGTTTTTT,CASSEQSGTGELFF,TRBJ2-2,TRBV6-1,-,many
TGTGCCAGCAGCTTAGGAACGGAGGGGGCGAGTGGCTACACCTTC,CASSLGTEGASGYTF,TRBJ1-2,TRBV7-9,TRBD1,-
TGTGCCGGCAGTTTGACCAGGGGGCGAGCTGAAGCTTTCTTT,CAGSLTRGRAEAFF,TRBJ1-1,TRBV11-2,TRBD1,-
TGTGCCAGCTGCACATCGCGAGGGGTGGAAAAACTGTTTTTT,CASCTSRGVEKLFF,TRBJ1-4,TRBV6-6,-,-
TGTGCCAGCAGCTACCACCGGGGCGCGGATGAGCAGTTCTTC,CASSYHRGADEQFF,TRBJ2-1,TRBV7-8,-,many
TGTGCCAGTAACCGCCAGCAGGGCGATCAGCCCCAGCATTTT,CASNRQQGDQPQHF,TRBJ1-5,TRBV19,-,few
TGCGCCAGCAGTGACAGGGATGGGTATGGCTACACCTTC,CASSDRDGYGYTF,TRBJ1-2,TRBV10-2,-,many
TGTGTCAGTAGCTTGCCAGTTCATAATGAGCAGCTCTTC,CVSSLPVHNEQLF,TRBJ2-1,TRBV11-2,-,once
TGTGCCAGCAGCGAGGGCCCCACTGGGCGGACAACTAATGAGAAACTGTTTTTT,CASSEGPTGRTTNEKLFF,TRBJ1-4,TRBV11-2,-,-
TGTGCCAGCAGGCGGGGACAGGGGGCATATGGCTACACCTTC,CASRRGQGAYGYTF,TRBJ1-2,TRBV6-5,TRBD1,many
TGTACCAGCAGCCCAGCCTCAGGGGCCAACGTCCTGACTTTC,CTSSPASGANVLTF,TRBJ2-6,TRBV11-2,-,-
TGTGCCAGCACTCCACGACAACAGAGTTTCGGCTCCGGGGAGCTGTTTTTT,CASTPRQQSFGSGELFF,TRBJ2-2,TRBV27,-,-
TGTGCCAGTAGCCCCCCCGTGGGCGAACGGCAAGAGACCCAGTACTTC,CASSPPVGERQETQYF,TRBJ2-5,TRBV11-3,-,-
TGCGCCAGCAGCCCGCCGGCGGGGGCGACTGAAGCTTTCTTT,CASSPPAGATEAFF,TRBJ1-1,TRBV5-1,-,many
TGCAGCGTTGACCACCTCGTTTTGCCGGGACTAGCAGGAGGTAATTCCTACAATGAGCAGTTCTTC,CSVDHLVLPGLAGGNSYNEQFF,TRBJ2-1,TRBV29-1,TRBD2,-